This T cell receptor (beta chain) comes out of a study of blood T cells in healthy people across ages. Points from the study as a whole: Strong correlation existed between TCR beta diversity and naive T cell percentage.

This clonotype was detected ten times or more. The antigen is unknown. CDR1 SGHTA and CDR2 FQGNSA come from the germline V gene. The CDR3 totals 14 residues. V lost 4 bases to trimming and J lost 0 bases, with 8 bases between them. A sample-barcoded 5' primer and a J-beta primer mix were used in a second PCR of roughly 6 to 11 cycles. TCRdb re-analysed the 5' RACE reads in MiXCR, keeping a single row per CDR3 protein. The sample contains 790,000 or so distinct CDR3 sequences, about 42% of which appear only once. V is TRBV7-2 and J is TRBJ2-3; D not resolved. Input material: blood. The receptor was derived from a man older than 75 in good health. The CDR3 nucleotides read TGTGCCAGCAGCTCCCGAAGTAGCACAGATACGCAGTATTTT. Its protein is CASSSRSSTDTQYF.